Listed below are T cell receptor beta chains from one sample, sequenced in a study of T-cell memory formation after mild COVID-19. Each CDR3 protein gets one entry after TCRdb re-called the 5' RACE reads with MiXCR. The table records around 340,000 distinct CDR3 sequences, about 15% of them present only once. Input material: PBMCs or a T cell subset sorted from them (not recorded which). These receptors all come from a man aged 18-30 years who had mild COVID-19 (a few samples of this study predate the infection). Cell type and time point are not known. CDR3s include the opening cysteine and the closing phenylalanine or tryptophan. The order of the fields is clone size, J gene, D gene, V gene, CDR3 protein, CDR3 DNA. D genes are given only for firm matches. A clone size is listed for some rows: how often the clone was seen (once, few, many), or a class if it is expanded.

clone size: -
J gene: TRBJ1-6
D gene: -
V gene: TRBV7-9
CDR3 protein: CASSHSRGSLHF
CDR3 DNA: TGTGCCAGCAGCCATTCGAGGGGTTCCCTCCACTTT

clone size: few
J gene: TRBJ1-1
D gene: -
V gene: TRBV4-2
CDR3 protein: CASSQGTGLNTEAFF
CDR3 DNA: TGTGCCAGCAGCCAAGGCACAGGCCTGAACACTGAAGCTTTCTTT

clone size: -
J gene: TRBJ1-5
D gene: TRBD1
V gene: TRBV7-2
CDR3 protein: CASSSDRGSQPQHF
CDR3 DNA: TGTGCCAGCAGCTCCGACAGGGGTAGTCAGCCCCAGCATTTT

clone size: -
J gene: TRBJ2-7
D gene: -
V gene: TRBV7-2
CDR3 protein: CASSSLGGASYEQYF
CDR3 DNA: TGTGCCAGCAGCTCCCTAGGAGGGGCCTCCTACGAGCAGTACTTC

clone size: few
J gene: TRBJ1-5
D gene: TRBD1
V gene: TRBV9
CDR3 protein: CASSKDRTSNQPQHF
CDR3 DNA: TGTGCCAGCAGCAAGGACAGGACTAGCAATCAGCCCCAGCATTTT

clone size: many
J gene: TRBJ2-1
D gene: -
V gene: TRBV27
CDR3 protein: CASSNNLREQFF
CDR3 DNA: TGTGCCAGCAGTAATAACTTAAGAGAGCAGTTCTTC

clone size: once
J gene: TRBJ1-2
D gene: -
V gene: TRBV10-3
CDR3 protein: CAISEQGSGYTF
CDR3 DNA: TGTGCCATCAGTGAACAGGGAAGCGGCTACACCTTC

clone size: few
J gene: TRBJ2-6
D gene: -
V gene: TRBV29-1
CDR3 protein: CSVGVSGANVLTF
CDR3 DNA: TGCAGCGTTGGAGTCTCTGGGGCCAACGTCCTGACTTTC

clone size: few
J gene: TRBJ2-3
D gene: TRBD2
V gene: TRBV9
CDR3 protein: CASSVGSGGAWNTQYF
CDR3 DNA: TGTGCCAGCAGCGTAGGAAGCGGGGGGGCATGGAATACGCAGTATTTT

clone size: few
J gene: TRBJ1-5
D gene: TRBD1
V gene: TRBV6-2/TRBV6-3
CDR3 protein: CASSYASGQGDPGAQHF
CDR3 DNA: TGTGCCAGCAGTTATGCCTCGGGACAGGGTGATCCGGGAGCCCAGCATTTT

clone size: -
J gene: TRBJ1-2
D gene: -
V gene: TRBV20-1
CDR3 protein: CSARDLTVPGGYTF
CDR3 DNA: TGCAGTGCTAGAGATCTAACGGTGCCGGGGGGCTACACCTTC

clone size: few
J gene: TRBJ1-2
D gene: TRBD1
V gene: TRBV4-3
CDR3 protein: CASSPGQPLVGGYTF
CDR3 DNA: TGCGCCAGCAGCCCGGGACAGCCCCTAGTAGGGGGCTACACCTTC

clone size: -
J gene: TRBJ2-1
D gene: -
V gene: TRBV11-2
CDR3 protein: CASSYGGSPYNEQFF
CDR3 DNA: TGTGCCAGCAGCTACGGGGGTAGCCCCTACAATGAGCAGTTCTTC

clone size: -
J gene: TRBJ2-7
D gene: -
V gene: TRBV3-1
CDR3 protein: CASGTSLAYEQYF
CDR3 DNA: TGTGCCAGTGGGACTTCGCTTGCCTACGAGCAGTACTTC

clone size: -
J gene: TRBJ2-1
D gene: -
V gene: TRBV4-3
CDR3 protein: CASSRLRSPYNEQFF
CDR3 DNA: TGCGCCAGCAGCCGCCTGCGGAGCCCGTACAATGAGCAGTTCTTC

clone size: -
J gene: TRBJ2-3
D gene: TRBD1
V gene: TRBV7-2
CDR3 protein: CASSRDRGLEVTQYF
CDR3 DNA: TGTGCCAGCAGCAGGGACAGGGGGCTTGAGGTTACGCAGTATTTT

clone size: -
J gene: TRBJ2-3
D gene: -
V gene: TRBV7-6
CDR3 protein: CASSPDLPTDTQYF
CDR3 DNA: TGTGCCAGCAGCCCTGACCTACCCACAGATACGCAGTATTTT

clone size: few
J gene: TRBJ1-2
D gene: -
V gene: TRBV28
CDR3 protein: CASSLSGDGYTF
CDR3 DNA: TGTGCCAGCAGTTTATCAGGGGATGGCTACACCTTC

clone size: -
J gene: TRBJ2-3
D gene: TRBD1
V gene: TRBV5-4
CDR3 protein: CASSRQGSSTDTQYF
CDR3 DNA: TGTGCCAGCAGCCGACAGGGGTCCAGCACAGATACGCAGTATTTT

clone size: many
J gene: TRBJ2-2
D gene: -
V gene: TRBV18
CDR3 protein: CASSPAIGGNTGELFF
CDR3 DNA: TGTGCCAGCTCACCAGCAATAGGCGGGAACACCGGGGAGCTGTTTTTT

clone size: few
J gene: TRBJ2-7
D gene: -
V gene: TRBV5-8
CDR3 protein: CASSSGEIRSSYEQYF
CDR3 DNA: TGTGCCAGCAGCTCCGGTGAGATCAGGAGCTCCTACGAGCAGTACTTC

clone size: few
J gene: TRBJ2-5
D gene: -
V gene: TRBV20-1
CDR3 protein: CSARHEGFQETQYF
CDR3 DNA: TGCAGTGCTAGACACGAAGGATTCCAAGAGACCCAGTACTTC

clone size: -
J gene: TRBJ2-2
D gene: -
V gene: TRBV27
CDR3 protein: CASSFGRFTGELFF
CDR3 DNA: TGTGCCAGCAGTTTTGGCAGGTTCACCGGGGAGCTGTTTTTT

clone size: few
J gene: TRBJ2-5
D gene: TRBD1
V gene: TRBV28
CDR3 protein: CASSLGPRTGGETQYF
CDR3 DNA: TGTGCCAGCAGTTTAGGGCCCAGGACAGGTGGGGAGACCCAGTACTTC

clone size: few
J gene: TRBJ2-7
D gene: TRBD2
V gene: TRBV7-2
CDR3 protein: CASSLGPSGAYEQYF
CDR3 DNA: TGTGCCAGCAGCTTAGGGCCTAGCGGGGCCTACGAGCAGTACTTC

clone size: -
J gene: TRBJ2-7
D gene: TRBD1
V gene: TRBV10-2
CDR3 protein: CASRPGQGTYEQYF
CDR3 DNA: TGCGCCAGCAGACCGGGACAGGGGACGTACGAGCAGTACTTC

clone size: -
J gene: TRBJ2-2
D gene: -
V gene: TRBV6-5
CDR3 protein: CASSYPRSGAQTGELFF
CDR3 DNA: TGTGCCAGCAGTTACCCGCGGTCTGGCGCACAAACCGGGGAGCTGTTTTTT

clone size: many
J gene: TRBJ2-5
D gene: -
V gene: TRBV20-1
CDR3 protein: CSASRGKETQYF
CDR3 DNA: TGCAGTGCTTCCAGGGGTAAAGAGACCCAGTACTTC

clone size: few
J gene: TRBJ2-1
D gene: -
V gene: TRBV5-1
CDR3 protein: CASSGLRASSYNEQFF
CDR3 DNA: TGCGCCAGCAGCGGCCTGAGGGCTAGCTCCTACAATGAGCAGTTCTTC

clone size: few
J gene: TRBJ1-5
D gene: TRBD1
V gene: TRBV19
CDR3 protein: CASRPGRTGTLPQHF
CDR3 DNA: TGTGCCAGTAGACCCGGTCGGACAGGGACCCTGCCCCAGCATTTT

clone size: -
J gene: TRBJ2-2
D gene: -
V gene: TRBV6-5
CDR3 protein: CASRNTGGTGELFF
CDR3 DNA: TGTGCCAGCAGAAATACGGGTGGGACCGGGGAGCTGTTTTTT

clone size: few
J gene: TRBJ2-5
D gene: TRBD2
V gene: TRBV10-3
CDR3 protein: CAIRETSGGKETQYF
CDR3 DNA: TGTGCCATCAGGGAGACTAGCGGGGGGAAAGAGACCCAGTACTTC

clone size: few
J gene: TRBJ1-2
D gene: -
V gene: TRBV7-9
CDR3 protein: CASSLGQGPGYTF
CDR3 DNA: TGTGCCAGCAGCTTAGGGCAGGGCCCTGGCTACACCTTC

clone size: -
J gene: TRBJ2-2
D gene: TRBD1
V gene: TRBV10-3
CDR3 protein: CAISERGDRVNTGELFF
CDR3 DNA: TGTGCCATCAGTGAGCGCGGGGACAGGGTGAACACCGGGGAGCTGTTTTTT

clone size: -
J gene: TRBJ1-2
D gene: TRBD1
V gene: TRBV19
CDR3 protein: CASSMGTADPYGYTF
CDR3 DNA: TGTGCCAGTAGTATGGGGACAGCGGACCCCTATGGCTACACCTTC

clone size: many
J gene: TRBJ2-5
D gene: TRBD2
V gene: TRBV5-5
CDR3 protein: CASSLNSGGAETQYF
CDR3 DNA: TGTGCCAGCAGCTTGAATAGCGGGGGGGCCGAGACCCAGTACTTC

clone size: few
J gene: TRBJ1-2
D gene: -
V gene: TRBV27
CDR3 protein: CASSFSSGRIYGYTF
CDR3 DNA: TGTGCCAGCAGTTTTAGTAGCGGCCGTATCTATGGCTACACCTTC

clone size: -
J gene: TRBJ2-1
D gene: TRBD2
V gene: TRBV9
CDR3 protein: CASSVRLAGPVDEQFF
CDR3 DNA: TGTGCCAGCAGCGTCCGACTAGCGGGGCCCGTGGATGAGCAGTTCTTC

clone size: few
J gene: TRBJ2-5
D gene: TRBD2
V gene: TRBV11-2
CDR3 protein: CASSHGRVAGGQETQYF
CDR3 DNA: TGTGCCAGCAGCCATGGTAGAGTGGCGGGGGGGCAAGAGACCCAGTACTTC

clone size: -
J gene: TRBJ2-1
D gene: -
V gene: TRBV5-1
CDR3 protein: CASTPFGLPLDEQFF
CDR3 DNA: TGCGCCAGCACGCCCTTTGGGCTACCGTTGGATGAGCAGTTCTTC

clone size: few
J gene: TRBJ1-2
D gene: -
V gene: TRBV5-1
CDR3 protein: CASRQDGNYGYTF
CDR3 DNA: TGCGCCAGCAGACAGGACGGGAACTATGGCTACACCTTC

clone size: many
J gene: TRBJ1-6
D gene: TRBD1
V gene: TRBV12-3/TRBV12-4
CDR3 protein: CASSPDRDYSPLHF
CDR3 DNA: TGTGCCAGCAGCCCGGACAGGGACTATTCACCCCTCCACTTT

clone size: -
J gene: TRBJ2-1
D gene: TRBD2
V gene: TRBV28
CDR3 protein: CAGTGGRGTYNEQFF
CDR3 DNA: TGTGCCGGCACCGGGGGGAGAGGGACCTACAATGAGCAGTTCTTC

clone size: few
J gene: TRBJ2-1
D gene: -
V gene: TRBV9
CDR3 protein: CASSEFGPSSYNEQFF
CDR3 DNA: TGTGCCAGCAGCGAGTTCGGCCCGAGCTCCTACAATGAGCAGTTCTTC

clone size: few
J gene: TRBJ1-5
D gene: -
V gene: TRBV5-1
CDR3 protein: CASSLDGSQPQHF
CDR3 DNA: TGCGCCAGCAGTTTGGACGGATCCCAGCCCCAGCATTTT

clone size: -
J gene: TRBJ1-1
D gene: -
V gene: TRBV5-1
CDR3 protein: CASSFKQGLFPHPEAFF
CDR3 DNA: TGCGCCAGCAGCTTTAAGCAGGGGCTATTTCCCCACCCTGAAGCTTTCTTT

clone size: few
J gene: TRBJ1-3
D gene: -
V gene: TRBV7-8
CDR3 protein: CASSPVFQGSGNTIYF
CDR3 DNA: TGTGCCAGCAGCCCCGTTTTTCAAGGGAGTGGAAACACCATATATTTT

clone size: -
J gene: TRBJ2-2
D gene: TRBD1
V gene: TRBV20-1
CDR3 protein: CSATDRGPSGELFF
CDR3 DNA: TGCAGTGCTACTGACAGGGGGCCGAGCGGGGAGCTGTTTTTT

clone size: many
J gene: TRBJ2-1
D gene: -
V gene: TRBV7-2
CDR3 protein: CASSLDMGAAEQFF
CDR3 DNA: TGTGCCAGCAGCTTAGATATGGGGGCGGCTGAGCAGTTCTTC

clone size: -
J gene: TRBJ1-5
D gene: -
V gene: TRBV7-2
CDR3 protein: CASAPATVSNQPQHF
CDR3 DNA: TGTGCCAGCGCCCCGGCGACAGTTAGCAATCAGCCCCAGCATTTT

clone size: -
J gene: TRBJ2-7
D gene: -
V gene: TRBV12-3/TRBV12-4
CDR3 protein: CASSLSQPGVVYF
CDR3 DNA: TGTGCCAGCAGTTTAAGCCAACCGGGGGTCGTGTACTTC